This TCR beta chain was profiled in a study of CD8+ T cells in alopecia areata. Study summary: Each day, treated patients took oral tofacitinib twice, at 5 to 10 mg per dose. Study-level points and caveats: Besides other cells, scalp samples also yield sequences of resident alphabeta T cells from normal skin. While tofacitinib was given, many expanded lesional clones persisted in scalp and blood.

Points on this clone: Its antigen is still unknown.

The treatment: oral pan-JAK inhibitor, 5-10 mg twice daily. Cell sorting was applied to PBMCs, and CD4+ and CD8+ T cells were collected. Germline V gene sequence: CDR1 KGHSH, CDR2 LQKENI. Trimming pared 5 bases from V and 3 bases from J, leaving 13 bases between. The CDR3 has 15 amino acids. RNA extraction was followed by reverse transcription into cDNA, which acted as the sequencing template. Produced via immunoSEQ multiplex PCR; TCRdb's table is partial and in-frame only. The table has hundreds of thousands of clones, roughly 60% seen once. The chain couples TRBV18 to TRBJ1-4, with a tentative D call TRBD1 (6 bases). The TCR originated in a human donor with alopecia areata. The source was CD4+ T cells sorted from blood, collected at week 24, from a patient treated with tofacitinib. The CDR3 here is CASSSRQAANEKLFF. The CDR3 DNA reads as TGTGCCAGCTCATCCAGACAGGCGGCTAATGAAAAACTGTTTTTT.